A single sample is the source of the 5 T cell receptor beta chains below, sequenced in a study of cytomegalovirus exposure and HLA in healthy donors. The PCR ran on 60 Vbeta and 13 Jbeta primers. Clones were sequenced by immunoSEQ multiplex PCR, and TCRdb holds only the in-frame ones, with some missing. The sample lists roughly 86,000 clones, over 70% occurring once. The sample consisted of PBMCs. These receptors came from a man aged 45 to 65 in good health and CMV-seropositive.

The V gene is TRBV2, the J gene TRBJ1-5; no clear D. Per the germline V gene, CDR1 is SNHLY and CDR2 is FYNNEI. CDR3 size: 14 residues. The germline V and J ends were trimmed by 3 bases and 3 bases, with 9 bases remaining between them. The CDR3 sequence: CASSEGTFNQPQHF. The CDR3 bases are TGTGCCAGCAGTGAGGGCACCTTCAATCAGCCCCAGCATTTT.

This chain joins TRBV28 and TRBJ1-5, with D possibly TRBD1 on 5 matching bases. CDR3 length: 16 residues. Deletions cut 5 bases from V and 0 bases from J, with 14 bases between. The germline gives CDR1 MDHEN, CDR2 SYDVKM. The CDR3 sequence is CASSLQGSHSNQPQHF. The CDR3 DNA sequence: TGTGCCAGCAGTCTCCAGGGTTCTCATAGCAATCAGCCCCAGCATTTT.

The rearrangement uses TRBV4-2 and TRBJ1-5; TRBD1 agrees at 7 bases. The V gene end was trimmed by 3 bases and the J gene end by 1 base; junction bases not matched to a gene: 3. Germline V gene data show CDR1 as LGHNA and CDR2 as YNFKEQ. This CDR3 spans 15 amino acids. The CDR3 loop is CASSQQTGSNQPQHF. The DNA for the CDR3 is TGTGCCAGCAGCCAGCAGACAGGGAGCAATCAGCCCCAGCATTTT.

The chain carries TRBV6-5 and TRBJ2-6; 8 bases map to TRBD1. This CDR3 has 13 amino acids. Germline values: CDR1 MNHEY, CDR2 SVGAGI. V shed 6 bases, J shed 9 bases, and the junction held 4 bases outside the gene matches. In DNA form, the CDR3 reads TGTGCCAGCAGGGACAGGGAAGACAACGTCCTGACTTTC. Translation: CASRDREDNVLTF.

This sequence joins TRBV6-1 and TRBJ1-2; 7 bases agree with TRBD1. The CDR3 is 15 residues long. The J segment lost 4 bases and the V segment lost 5 bases, leaving 10 bases of the junction unmatched. Per the germline V gene, CDR1 is MNHNS and CDR2 is SASEGT. Written as DNA, the CDR3 is TGTGCCAGCAGTACCTCGGAGGGGGCTCCCTATGGCTACACCTTC. Its translation is CASSTSEGAPYGYTF.